Given below is one T cell receptor (beta chain) in context. Treatment reported: oral pan-JAK inhibitor, 5-10 mg twice daily. Sequencing used cDNA as its template, made by extracting RNA and reverse transcribing it. Profiled with immunoSEQ multiplex PCR; TCRdb holds only in-frame clones, not every one. This table has fewer than 350,000 clones, over 45% appearing once. V was cut by 1 base and J by 1 base, with 4 bases left in between. Germline V gene lookup returns CDR1 SGHDN and CDR2 FVKESK. The CDR3 covers 13 residues. The data were obtained in a study of CD8+ T cells in alopecia areata. Study information: Tofacitinib treatment spanned 6 to 18 months, with 6 months off drug afterward.

The chain couples TRBV14 to TRBJ1-1; D unclear. The source material was CD4+ T cells sorted from blood, sampled at week 24, from a patient treated with tofacitinib. The TCR sequence derives from a human donor with alopecia areata. The CDR3 nucleotides are TGTGCCAGCAGCCAAGTGGAGAACACTGAAGCTTTCTTT. This sequence encodes CASSQVENTEAFF.